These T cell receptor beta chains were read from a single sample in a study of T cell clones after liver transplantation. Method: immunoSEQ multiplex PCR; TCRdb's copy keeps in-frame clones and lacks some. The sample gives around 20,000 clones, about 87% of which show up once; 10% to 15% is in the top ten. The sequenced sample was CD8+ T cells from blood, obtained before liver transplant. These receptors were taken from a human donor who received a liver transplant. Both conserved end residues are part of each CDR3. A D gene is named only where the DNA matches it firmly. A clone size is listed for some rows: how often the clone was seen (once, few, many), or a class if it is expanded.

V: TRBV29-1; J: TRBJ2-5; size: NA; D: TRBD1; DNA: TGCAGCGCCCAACAACTTAGACAGGGTATAGAGACCCAGTACTTC; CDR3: CSAQQLRQGIETQYF
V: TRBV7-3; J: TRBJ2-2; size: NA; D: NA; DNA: TGTGCCAGCAGTCCTCCACCTCTCGGTGGCGGGGAGCTGTTTTTT; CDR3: CASSPPPLGGGELFF
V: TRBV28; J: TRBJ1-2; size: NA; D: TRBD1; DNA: TGTGCCAGCAGTTTCGGACAGGTCTATGGCTACACCTTC; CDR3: CASSFGQVYGYTF
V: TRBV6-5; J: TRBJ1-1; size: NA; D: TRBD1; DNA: TGTGCCAGCAGTTTGACAGGGCTTATGAACACTGAAGCTTTCTTT; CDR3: CASSLTGLMNTEAFF
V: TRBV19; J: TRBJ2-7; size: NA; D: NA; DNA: TGTGCCAGTAGTACGGCACAGGGGACTTCCCACGAGCAGTACTTC; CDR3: CASSTAQGTSHEQYF
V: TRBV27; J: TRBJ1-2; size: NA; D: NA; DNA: TGTGCCAGCAGCTTCGGTGGGGGCTATGGCTACACCTTC; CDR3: CASSFGGGYGYTF
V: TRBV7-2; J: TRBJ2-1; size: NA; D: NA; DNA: TGTGCCAGCAGCCCCTCCGTAGCGGCCAATGAGCAGTTCTTC; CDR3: CASSPSVAANEQFF
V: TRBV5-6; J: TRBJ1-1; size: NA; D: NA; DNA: TGTGCCAGCAGAAACACCGGCGGGATGAGGGCTTTCTTT; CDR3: CASRNTGGMRAFF
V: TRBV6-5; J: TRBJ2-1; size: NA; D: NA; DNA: TGTGCCAGCTTCGGCAGGGCCTATGAGCAGTTCTTC; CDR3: CASFGRAYEQFF
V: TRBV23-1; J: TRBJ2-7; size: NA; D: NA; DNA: TGCGCCAGCAGTCAATCAGTCCACAGAAGAAGCTCCTACGAGCAGTACTTC; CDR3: CASSQSVHRRSSYEQYF
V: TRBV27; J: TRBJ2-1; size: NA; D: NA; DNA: TGTGCCAGCAGCGGGAGTGACATCAATGAGCAGTTCTTC; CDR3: CASSGSDINEQFF
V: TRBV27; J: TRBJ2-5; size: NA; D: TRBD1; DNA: TGTGCCAGCAGTTTCCGGACAGGGGATTTCCAGGAGACCCAGTACTTC; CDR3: CASSFRTGDFQETQYF
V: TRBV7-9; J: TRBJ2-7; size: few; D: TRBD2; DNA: TGTGCCAGCAGCGGGACTAGCGGGAGTAGGGAGCAGTACTTC; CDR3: CASSGTSGSREQYF
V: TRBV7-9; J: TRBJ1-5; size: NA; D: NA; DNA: TGTGCCAGCAGCTTAGAAGATCAGCCCCAGCATTTT; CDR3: CASSLEDQPQHF
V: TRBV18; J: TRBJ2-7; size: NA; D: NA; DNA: TGTGCCAGCTCGCCAGAGGGGACGGCCGGCTACGAGCAGTACTTC; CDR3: CASSPEGTAGYEQYF
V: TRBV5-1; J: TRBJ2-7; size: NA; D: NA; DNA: TGCGCCAGCAGCTTTGACGCCTACGAGCAGTACTTC; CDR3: CASSFDAYEQYF
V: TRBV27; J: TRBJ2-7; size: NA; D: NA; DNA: TGTGCCAGCACGAATTCCTACGAGCAGTACTTC; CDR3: CASTNSYEQYF
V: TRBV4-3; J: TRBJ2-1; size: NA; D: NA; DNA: TGCGCCAGCAGCCAAGACCTTAGCGGCGGCGTACACAATGAGCAGTTCTTC; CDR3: CASSQDLSGGVHNEQFF
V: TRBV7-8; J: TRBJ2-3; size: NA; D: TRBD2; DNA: TGTGCCAGCAGCAACCGTCTAGCGGGAGGGGAAGATACGCAGTATTTT; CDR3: CASSNRLAGGEDTQYF
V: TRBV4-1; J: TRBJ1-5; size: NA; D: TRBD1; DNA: TGCGCCAGCAGCCGAGGACAGGGGAATCAGCCCCAGCATTTT; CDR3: CASSRGQGNQPQHF
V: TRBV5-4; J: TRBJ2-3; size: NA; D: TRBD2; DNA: TGTGCCAGCAGCCACCCGGGACTAGCGTCAGATACGCAGTATTTT; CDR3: CASSHPGLASDTQYF
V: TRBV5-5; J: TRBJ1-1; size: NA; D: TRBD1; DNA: TGTGCCAGCAGCTTCACAGGGGGGAACACTGAAGCTTTCTTT; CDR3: CASSFTGGNTEAFF
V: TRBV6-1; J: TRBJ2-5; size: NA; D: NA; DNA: TGTGCCAGCACGGGGTTCCAAGAGACCCAGTACTTC; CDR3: CASTGFQETQYF
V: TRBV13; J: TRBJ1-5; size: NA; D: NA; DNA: TGTGCCAGCAGTTCGGGACGGTCCAATCAGCCCCAGCATTTT; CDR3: CASSSGRSNQPQHF
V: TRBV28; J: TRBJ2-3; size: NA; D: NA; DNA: TGTGCCAGCAGTAACAGGGACAACACAGATACGCAGTATTTT; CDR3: CASSNRDNTDTQYF
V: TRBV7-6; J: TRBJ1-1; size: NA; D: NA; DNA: TGTGCCAGCAGCCCAGAGGGTGGGGCAGAACTTTTGAACACTGAAGCTTTCTTT; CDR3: CASSPEGGAELLNTEAFF
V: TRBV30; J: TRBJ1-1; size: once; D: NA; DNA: TGTGCCCCCCCTGGGGCAGGCGGGCGCACTGAAGCTTTCTTT; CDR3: CAPPGAGGRTEAFF
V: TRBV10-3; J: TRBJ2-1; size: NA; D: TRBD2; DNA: TGTGCCATCAGTGAGCCCTTAGCGGGAGTAAGCTACAATGAGCAGTTCTTC; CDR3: CAISEPLAGVSYNEQFF
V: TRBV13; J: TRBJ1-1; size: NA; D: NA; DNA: TGTGCCAGCAGCTTAAGTCCAGGGACCAACACTGAAGCTTTCTTT; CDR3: CASSLSPGTNTEAFF
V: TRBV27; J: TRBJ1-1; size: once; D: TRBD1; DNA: TGTGCCAGCAGTATTCAGGGGGCGGTCACTGAAGCTTTCTTT; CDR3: CASSIQGAVTEAFF
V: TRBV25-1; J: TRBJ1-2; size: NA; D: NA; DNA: TGTGCCAGCAACCAGGGGAGGAGCTATGGCTACACCTTC; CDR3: CASNQGRSYGYTF
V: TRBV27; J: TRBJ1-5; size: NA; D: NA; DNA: TGTGCCAGCAGCCTTTCCTGGTGGGTGGATCAGCCCCAGCATTTT; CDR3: CASSLSWWVDQPQHF
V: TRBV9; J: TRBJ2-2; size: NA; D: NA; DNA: TGTGCCAGCAGCGTAGGTGTCGACAGGCCCAGGTTCACCGGGGAGCTGTTTTTT; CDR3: CASSVGVDRPRFTGELFF
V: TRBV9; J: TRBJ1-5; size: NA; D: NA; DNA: TGTGCCAGCAGCGTAGAGGGGATCGGACAGCCCCAGCATTTT; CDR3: CASSVEGIGQPQHF
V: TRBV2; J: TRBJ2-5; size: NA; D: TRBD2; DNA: TGTGCCACCCTAGGACTAGCGGGAGGCGAGACCCAGTACTTC; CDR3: CATLGLAGGETQYF
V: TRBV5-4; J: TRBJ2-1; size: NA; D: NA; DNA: TGTGCCAGCATCCCTATGGGGGAAAACAATGAGCAGTTCTTC; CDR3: CASIPMGENNEQFF
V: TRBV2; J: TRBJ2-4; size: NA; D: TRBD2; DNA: TGTGCCAGCAGCTTAGCGGGGGAGGGGCTAGCCAAAAACATTCAGTACTTC; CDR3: CASSLAGEGLAKNIQYF
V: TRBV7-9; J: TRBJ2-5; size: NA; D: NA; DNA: TGTGCCAGCAGCTTAGGGGTGGCCGGTGAGACCCAGTACTTC; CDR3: CASSLGVAGETQYF
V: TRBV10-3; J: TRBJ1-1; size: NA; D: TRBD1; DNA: TGTGCCATCAGTGAGTCGACAGGGAGGGGAACTGAAGCTTTCTTT; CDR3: CAISESTGRGTEAFF
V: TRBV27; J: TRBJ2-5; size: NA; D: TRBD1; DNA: TGTGCCAGCAGTGGGACAGGGTGGGGAGAGACCCAGTACTTC; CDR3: CASSGTGWGETQYF
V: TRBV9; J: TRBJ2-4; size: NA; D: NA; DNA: TGTGCCAGCAGCCCAGCCTCGTGGGGGACCGACATTCAGTACTTC; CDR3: CASSPASWGTDIQYF
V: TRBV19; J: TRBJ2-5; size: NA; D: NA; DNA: TGTGCCAGTAGTATCGCCGGAGGCCAAGAGACCCAGTACTTC; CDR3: CASSIAGGQETQYF
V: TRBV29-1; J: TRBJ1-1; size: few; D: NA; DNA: TGCAGCGTTGAAGGGGACACTGAAGCTTTCTTT; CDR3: CSVEGDTEAFF
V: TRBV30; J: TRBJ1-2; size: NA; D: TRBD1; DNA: TGTGCCTGGATGGGACAGGGAGGTTGGTATGGCTACACCTTC; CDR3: CAWMGQGGWYGYTF
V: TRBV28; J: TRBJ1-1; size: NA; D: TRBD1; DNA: TGTGCCAGCAGTCTCACAGGGGTCACTGAAGCTTTCTTT; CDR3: CASSLTGVTEAFF
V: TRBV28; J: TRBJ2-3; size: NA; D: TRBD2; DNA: TGTGCCACCCAGCGGGGTCCTAGCACAGATACGCAGTATTTT; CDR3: CATQRGPSTDTQYF
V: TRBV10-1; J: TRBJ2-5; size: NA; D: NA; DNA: TGCGCCAGCAGGAGGGGACTTGAGCAAGAGACCCAGTACTTC; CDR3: CASRRGLEQETQYF
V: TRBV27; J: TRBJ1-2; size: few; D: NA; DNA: TGTGCCAGCAGTTTATACAGGGATCGAGGCTACACCTTC; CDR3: CASSLYRDRGYTF
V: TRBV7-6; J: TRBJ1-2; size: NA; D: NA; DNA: TGTGCCAGCAGCTTATCTCCCTTGGCAGGAAACTATGGCTACACCTTC; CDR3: CASSLSPLAGNYGYTF
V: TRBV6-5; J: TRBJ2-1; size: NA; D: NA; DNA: TGTGCCAGCAGTTACGAAGGGTCAGCATACAATGAGCAGTTCTTC; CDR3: CASSYEGSAYNEQFF